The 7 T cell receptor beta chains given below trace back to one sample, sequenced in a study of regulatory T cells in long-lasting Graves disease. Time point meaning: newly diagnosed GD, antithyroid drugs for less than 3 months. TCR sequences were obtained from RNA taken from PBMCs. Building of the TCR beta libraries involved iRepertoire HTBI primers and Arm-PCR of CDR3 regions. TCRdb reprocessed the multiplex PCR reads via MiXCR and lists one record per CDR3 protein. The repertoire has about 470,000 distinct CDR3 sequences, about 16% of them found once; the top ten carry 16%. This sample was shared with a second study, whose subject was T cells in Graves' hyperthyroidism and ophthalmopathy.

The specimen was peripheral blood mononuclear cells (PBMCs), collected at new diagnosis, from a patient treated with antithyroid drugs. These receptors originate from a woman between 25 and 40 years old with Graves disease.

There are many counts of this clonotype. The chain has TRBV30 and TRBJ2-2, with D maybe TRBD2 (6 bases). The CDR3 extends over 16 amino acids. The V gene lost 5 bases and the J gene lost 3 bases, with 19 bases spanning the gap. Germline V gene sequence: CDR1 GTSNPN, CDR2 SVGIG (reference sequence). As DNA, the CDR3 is TGTGCCTGGTTATGGGACTTTGAGCCGGACACCGGGGAGCTGTTTTTT. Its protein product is CAWLWDFEPDTGELFF.

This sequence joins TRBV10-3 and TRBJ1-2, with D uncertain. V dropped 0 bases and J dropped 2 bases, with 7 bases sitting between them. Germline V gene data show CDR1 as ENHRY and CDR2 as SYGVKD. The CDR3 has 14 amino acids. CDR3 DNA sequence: TGTGCCATCAGTGAGTCACCAGGCAACTATGGCTACACCTTC. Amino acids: CAISESPGNYGYTF.

The CDR3 DNA is TGTGCCAGTAGTATCGCCGGGACTAGCGGGAACTACGAGCAGTACTTC. As protein: CASSIAGTSGNYEQYF. This chain links TRBV19 with TRBJ2-7; TRBD2 matches at 13 bases. This CDR3 region has 16 residues. V was pared by 3 bases and J by 3 bases, with 5 bases of the junction left unmatched. Germline loops: CDR1 LNHDA, CDR2 SQIVND (reference sequence). Full variable domain (missing parts from reference TRBV19 and TRBJ2-7): DGGITQSPKYLFRKEGQNVTLSCEQNLNHDAMYWYRQDPGQGLRLIYYSQIVNDFQKGDIAEGYSVSREKKESFPLTVTSAQKNPTAFYLCASSIAGTSGNYEQYFGPGTRLTVT.

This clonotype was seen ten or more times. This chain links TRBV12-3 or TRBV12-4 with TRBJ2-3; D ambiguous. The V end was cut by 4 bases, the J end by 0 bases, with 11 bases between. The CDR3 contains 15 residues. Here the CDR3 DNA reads TGTGCCAGCAGTTCGGTTCGGTCCAGCACAGATACGCAGTATTTT. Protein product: CASSSVRSSTDTQYF.

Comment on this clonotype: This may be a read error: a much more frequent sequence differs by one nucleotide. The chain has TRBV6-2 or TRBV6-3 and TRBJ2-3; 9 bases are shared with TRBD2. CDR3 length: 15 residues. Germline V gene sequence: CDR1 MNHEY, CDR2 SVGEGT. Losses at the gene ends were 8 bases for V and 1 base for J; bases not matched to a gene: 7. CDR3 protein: CASGTTSGRTDTQYF. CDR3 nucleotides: TGTGCCAGCGGAACGACTAGCGGACGCACAGATACGCAGTATTTT.

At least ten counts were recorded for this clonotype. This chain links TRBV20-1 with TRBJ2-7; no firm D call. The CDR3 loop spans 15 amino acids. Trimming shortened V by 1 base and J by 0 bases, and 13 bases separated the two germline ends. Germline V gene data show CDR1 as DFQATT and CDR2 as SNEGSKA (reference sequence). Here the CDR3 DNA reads TGCAGTGCTAGAGCCGACTTCTTAACCTCCTACGAGCAGTACTTC. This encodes CSARADFLTSYEQYF.

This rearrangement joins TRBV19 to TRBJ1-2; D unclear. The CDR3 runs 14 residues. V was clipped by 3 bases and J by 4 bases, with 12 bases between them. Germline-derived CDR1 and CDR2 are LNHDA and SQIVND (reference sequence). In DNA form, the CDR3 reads TGTGCCAGTAGTATGTTCGATCTTGGCTATGGCTACACCTTC. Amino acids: CASSMFDLGYGYTF.